This T cell receptor beta chain stems from a study of T cell repertoires in ileal Crohn's disease. Study-wide context: Every patient was operated on for stricturing (roughly 61%) or penetrating (roughly 39%) complications.

Profiled with immunoSEQ multiplex PCR; TCRdb holds only in-frame clones, not every one. The table includes about 16,000 clones, roughly 88% detected once. The CDR3 consists of 15 residues. CDR1 and CDR2 from the germline V gene are SEHNR and FQNEAQ (reference sequence). V lost 1 base to trimming and J lost 0 bases; unmatched junction nucleotides: 1. The gene calls are TRBV7-9 and TRBJ2-3, with TRBD1 matching 7 bases. The sample was ileal tissue. The receptor was isolated from an adult with Crohn's disease. Here the CDR3 DNA reads TGTGCCAGCAGCTTAGGACAGGGAAGCACAGATACGCAGTATTTT. It translates to CASSLGQGSTDTQYF.